The rows below give T cell receptor beta chains drawn from one sample of a study of cytomegalovirus exposure and HLA in healthy donors. Here immunoSEQ multiplex PCR was the method, and the copy in TCRdb shows in-frame clones only, minus some. The sample features fewer than 200,000 clones, with 6.5% in its top ten. Material: PBMCs. These receptors were collected from a man younger than 45 in good health and CMV-seronegative. Both conserved end residues are part of each CDR3. The order of the fields is J gene, D gene, V gene, CDR3 protein, CDR3 DNA. D genes are given only for firm matches.

TRBJ2-5 | - | TRBV19 | CASSIGGGKETQYF | TGTGCCAGTAGTATAGGAGGCGGGAAAGAGACCCAGTACTTC
TRBJ1-5 | TRBD1 | TRBV27 | CASSFRGRSNQPQHF | TGTGCCAGCAGTTTCAGGGGGCGAAGCAATCAGCCCCAGCATTTT
TRBJ2-3 | - | TRBV7-2 | CASSTLGGLVTDTQYF | TGTGCCAGCAGCACCTTGGGAGGACTCGTTACAGATACGCAGTATTTT
TRBJ2-2 | TRBD2 | TRBV7-3 | CASSPTSGLPAGELFF | TGTGCCAGCAGCCCAACTAGCGGCCTCCCCGCCGGGGAGCTGTTTTTT
TRBJ1-4 | - | TRBV6-6 | CASSSGRTNEKLFF | TGTGCCAGCAGTTCGGGGAGGACTAATGAAAAACTGTTTTTT
TRBJ1-1 | - | TRBV5-1 | CASSLNGEGTEAFF | TGCGCCAGCAGCTTGAACGGGGAGGGGACTGAAGCTTTCTTT
TRBJ1-2 | TRBD1 | TRBV18 | CASSPPGTAYGYTF | TGTGCCAGCTCACCCCCGGGGACAGCCTATGGCTACACCTTC
TRBJ2-3 | - | TRBV18 | CASSLNRVGDTDTQYF | TGTGCCAGCTCACTGAACAGGGTTGGGGACACAGATACGCAGTATTTT
TRBJ1-2 | TRBD1 | TRBV6-5 | CASSYGQGGYGYTF | TGTGCCAGCAGTTACGGACAGGGCGGCTATGGCTACACCTTC
TRBJ2-7 | TRBD2 | TRBV6-6 | CASSYMLLAGSYEQYF | TGTGCCAGCAGTTACATGTTACTAGCGGGATCCTACGAGCAGTACTTC
TRBJ2-3 | TRBD1 | TRBV19 | CASSIGGQGPDTQYF | TGTGCCAGTAGTATCGGGGGACAGGGGCCCGATACGCAGTATTTT
TRBJ2-5 | TRBD2 | TRBV30 | CAWTSGRLGETQYF | TGTGCCTGGACCAGCGGGAGGTTGGGGGAGACCCAGTACTTC
TRBJ1-5 | TRBD1 | TRBV5-1 | CASSPDPTGGSNQPQHF | TGCGCCAGCAGCCCAGACCCGACAGGGGGATCCAATCAGCCCCAGCATTTT
TRBJ2-5 | TRBD1 | TRBV19 | CASSRDREETQYF | TGTGCCAGTTCTAGGGACAGGGAAGAGACCCAGTACTTC
TRBJ2-7 | TRBD1 | TRBV6-1 | CASSPAGQVPKQYF | TGTGCCAGCAGTCCGGCCGGACAGGTGCCAAAGCAGTACTTC
TRBJ2-7 | TRBD2 | TRBV7-9 | CASSFGTSETYEQYF | TGTGCCAGCAGCTTTGGGACTAGCGAGACCTACGAGCAGTACTTC
TRBJ2-7 | TRBD1 | TRBV28 | CASSSGTGGYEQYF | TGTGCCAGCAGCTCCGGGACAGGGGGCTACGAGCAGTACTTC
TRBJ2-7 | - | TRBV7-9 | CASSFPGGYEQYF | TGTGCCAGCAGCTTCCCCGGAGGCTACGAGCAGTACTTC
TRBJ1-1 | - | TRBV5-1 | CASSMNPGAGASEAFF | TGCGCCAGCAGTATGAACCCGGGGGCGGGAGCCAGCGAAGCTTTCTTT
TRBJ2-7 | TRBD2 | TRBV6-1 | CASREPGGLYEQYF | TGTGCCAGCAGGGAACCGGGAGGCCTCTACGAGCAGTACTTC
TRBJ2-7 | - | TRBV20-1 | CSARTGHEQYF | TGCAGTGCTAGGACAGGCCACGAGCAGTACTTC
TRBJ1-5 | - | TRBV19 | CASSGGTNSNQPQHF | TGTGCCAGTAGTGGAGGGACTAATAGCAATCAGCCCCAGCATTTT
TRBJ1-3 | TRBD1 | TRBV9 | CASSPPTGTGGSGNTIYF | TGTGCCAGCAGCCCTCCGACCGGGACAGGGGGCTCTGGAAACACCATATATTTT
TRBJ1-1 | - | TRBV28 | CASSPPTAGASEAFF | TGTGCCAGCAGTCCCCCTACAGCGGGGGCCAGTGAAGCTTTCTTT
TRBJ2-7 | - | TRBV6-1 | CASSEALLQYF | TGTGCCAGCAGTGAAGCCCTACTACAGTACTTC
TRBJ2-7 | TRBD2 | TRBV9 | CASRPSGGNEQYF | TGTGCCAGCAGACCTAGCGGGGGGAACGAGCAGTACTTC
TRBJ2-7 | - | TRBV6-1 | CASSGRGENYEQYF | TGTGCCAGCAGTGGCAGGGGCGAAAACTACGAGCAGTACTTC
TRBJ2-3 | TRBD1 | TRBV7-9 | CASSSGQGSTDTQYF | TGTGCCAGCAGCTCCGGACAGGGAAGCACAGATACGCAGTATTTT
TRBJ2-1 | TRBD2 | TRBV5-1 | CASSPLGGGSSYNEQFF | TGCGCCAGCAGCCCACTGGGGGGGGGTAGCTCCTACAATGAGCAGTTCTTC
TRBJ2-2 | TRBD2 | TRBV11-3 | CASSLAAGDTGELFF | TGTGCCAGCAGCTTAGCGGCGGGGGACACCGGGGAGCTGTTTTTT
TRBJ1-4 | - | TRBV7-2 | CASSQGREREKLFF | TGTGCCAGCAGCCAGGGGAGGGAGCGTGAAAAACTGTTTTTT
TRBJ1-3 | - | TRBV11-3 | CATGAPVNTIYF | TGTGCCACAGGGGCCCCCGTAAACACCATATATTTT
TRBJ2-3 | - | TRBV27 | CASSLSQGTSTDTQYF | TGTGCCAGCAGTTTATCACAGGGGACTAGCACAGATACGCAGTATTTT
TRBJ1-3 | - | TRBV4-3 | CASSQVARGSGNTIYF | TGCGCCAGCAGCCAAGTGGCCAGGGGCTCTGGAAACACCATATATTTT
TRBJ2-1 | - | TRBV9 | CASSVSGSYNEQFF | TGTGCCAGCAGCGTTAGTGGCTCCTACAATGAGCAGTTCTTC
TRBJ1-2 | TRBD1 | TRBV5-1 | CASSLGTGISYGYTF | TGCGCCAGCAGCTTGGGGACAGGGATTAGCTATGGCTACACCTTC
TRBJ2-7 | - | TRBV5-4 | CASSLGGYEQYF | TGTGCCAGCAGCTTGGGAGGCTACGAGCAGTACTTC
TRBJ1-5 | - | TRBV5-5 | CASSLLMLRGNQPQHF | TGTGCCAGCAGCTTGCTCATGCTCAGGGGCAATCAGCCCCAGCATTTT
TRBJ2-2 | - | TRBV5-1 | CASSLLTGMNTGELFF | TGCGCCAGCAGCTTGCTAACGGGAATGAACACCGGGGAGCTGTTTTTT
TRBJ2-5 | TRBD2 | TRBV7-9 | CASSLSLAGGGETQYF | TGTGCCAGCAGCTTATCACTAGCGGGAGGAGGGGAGACCCAGTACTTC
TRBJ2-1 | - | TRBV2 | CASSESLSSYNEQFF | TGTGCCAGCAGCGAGAGCTTAAGCTCCTACAATGAGCAGTTCTTC
TRBJ2-7 | TRBD2 | TRBV5-8 | CASSFSGGPEQYF | TGTGCCAGCAGCTTTTCGGGGGGGCCCGAGCAGTACTTC
TRBJ2-5 | TRBD1 | TRBV6-5 | CASSPRGQGSQYF | TGTGCCAGCAGTCCCCGGGGACAGGGATCCCAGTACTTC
TRBJ1-2 | - | TRBV14 | CASSPQRANYGYTF | TGTGCCAGCAGCCCCCAAAGAGCTAACTATGGCTACACCTTC
TRBJ1-4 | - | TRBV11-2 | CASSLAGQGPSF | TGTGCCAGCAGCTTAGCGGGTCAGGGGCCCAGTTTT
TRBJ2-7 | - | TRBV2 | CASSDRLFSYEQYF | TGTGCCAGCAGTGACAGGCTGTTCTCCTACGAGCAGTACTTC
TRBJ1-3 | TRBD1 | TRBV6-6 | CASSRTGLSSGNTIYF | TGTGCCAGCAGTAGGACAGGCCTGAGCTCTGGAAACACCATATATTTT